Below, 9 T cell receptor beta chains from the same sample are listed, as sequenced in a study of T cell repertoires in cytomegalovirus infection. These receptors have no known antigen. A single record per CDR3 protein comes from TCRdb applying MiXCR to the reads. The sample lists about 920,000 distinct CDR3 sequences; around 30% were seen once. The specimen comprised cultured CD8+ T cells from PBMCs, sampled from culture after CMV antigen stimulation. The receptors originated from a human donor in good health (CMV status not recorded). Some clones in this sample may be carry-over from other donors' samples.

This clonotype was picked up a small number of times. The rearrangement links TRBV12-3 or TRBV12-4 to TRBJ2-3, with D perhaps TRBD1 (6 bases). This CDR3 region has 15 residues. V dropped 5 bases and J dropped 3 bases, with 15 bases sitting between them. The CDR3: CASSDNTGWTDTQYF. The CDR3 DNA sequence: TGTGCCAGCAGTGACAACACAGGGTGGACAGATACGCAGTATTTT.

V is TRBV28 and J is TRBJ2-1, with D tentatively TRBD1 or TRBD2 (6 bases each). The CDR3 spans 15 residues. V lost 4 bases and J lost 5, with 15 bases in between. In germline, CDR1 is MDHEN, CDR2 SYDVKM. The CDR3 nucleotides read TGTGCCAGCAGTTCCTCATCGGGGGCCCACAATGAGCAGTTCTTC. Its translation: CASSSSSGAHNEQFF.

A word on this clonotype: Germline is not matched at one junction end, which may reflect a read error. This chain uses TRBV7-2 with TRBJ2-1; possibly TRBD2 for D (7 bases). Germline loops: CDR1 SGHTA, CDR2 FQGNSA. This CDR3 is built from 14 residues. The DNA of the CDR3 is TGTGTCAGCAGCTTAGGAGGGGGGGTTCATGAGCAGTTCTTC. Translated: CVSSLGGGVHEQFF.

Only a few counts were recorded for this clonotype. The V gene is TRBV6-6, the J gene TRBJ1-5; D gene uncertain. The germline V gene encodes CDR1 MNHNY and CDR2 SVGAGI (reference sequence). The CDR3 length is 13 residues. V lost 1 base, J lost 7 bases, and 8 bases lay in between. CDR3 bases: TGTGCCAGCAGTTACTTAGAGGGCCAGCCCCAGCATTTT. Its translation is CASSYLEGQPQHF.

V gene TRBV7-6 combines with J gene TRBJ2-2, with D maybe TRBD2 (6 bases). The germline V and J ends were trimmed by 6 bases and 6 bases, with 14 bases remaining between them. The germline CDR1 and CDR2 sequences are SGHVS and FNYEAQ. The CDR3 runs to 14 residues. CDR3 DNA: TGTGCCAGCAGTTCAACTAGGAGGGCCGGGGAGCTGTTTTTT. It codes for CASSSTRRAGELFF.

This clonotype appeared many times. The genes are TRBV7-8 and TRBJ1-3, with D uncertain. Trimming removed 3 bases at V and 0 bases at J, with 9 bases between. Germline CDR1 is SGHVS and CDR2 is FQNEAQ. The CDR3 runs to 15 residues. The CDR3 coding sequence is TGTGCCAGCAGCTTGAGGCAGAGCTCTGGAAACACCATATATTTT. Amino acid sequence: CASSLRQSSGNTIYF. The full variable domain, completed using reference TRBV7-8 and TRBJ1-3, is GAGVSQSPRYKVAKRGQDVALRCDPISGHVSLFWYQQALGQGPEFLTYFQNEAQLDKSGLPSDRFFAERPEGSVSTLKIQRTQQEDSAVYLCASSLRQSSGNTIYFGEGSWLTVV.

This clonotype was detected ten times or more. One end of the junction fails to match germline, which may point to a read error. The V and J genes are TRBV5-1 and TRBJ1-1; perhaps TRBD1 as D (5 bases). CDR1 and CDR2 from the germline V gene are SGHRS and YFSETQ. This CDR3 is 13 amino acids long. Here the CDR3 reads CASSLAWGTEAFF. CDR3 nucleotide sequence: TGTGCCAGCAGCTTAGCGTGGGGGACTGAAGCTTTCTTT.

Only a few counts were recorded for this clonotype. The DNA for the CDR3 is TGTGCCAGCAGCCCCACACGGTCCGGGGAGCTGTTTTTT. This encodes CASSPTRSGELFF. V usage is TRBV7-9 and J usage is TRBJ2-2; D remains ambiguous. The CDR3 is 13 residues long. In germline, CDR1 is SEHNR, CDR2 FQNEAQ (reference sequence). The V end was cut by 5 bases, the J end by 6 bases, with 10 bases between.

This rearrangement joins TRBV6-1 to TRBJ2-1; D might be TRBD1 (6 bases). Germline values: CDR1 MNHNS, CDR2 SASEGT. CDR3 length: 13 amino acids. Trimming removed 9 bases from V and 5 bases from J, with 14 bases in between. This CDR3 reads CASTSTGNNEQFF. Here the CDR3 DNA reads TGTGCCAGTACGTCAACAGGGAACAATGAGCAGTTCTTC.